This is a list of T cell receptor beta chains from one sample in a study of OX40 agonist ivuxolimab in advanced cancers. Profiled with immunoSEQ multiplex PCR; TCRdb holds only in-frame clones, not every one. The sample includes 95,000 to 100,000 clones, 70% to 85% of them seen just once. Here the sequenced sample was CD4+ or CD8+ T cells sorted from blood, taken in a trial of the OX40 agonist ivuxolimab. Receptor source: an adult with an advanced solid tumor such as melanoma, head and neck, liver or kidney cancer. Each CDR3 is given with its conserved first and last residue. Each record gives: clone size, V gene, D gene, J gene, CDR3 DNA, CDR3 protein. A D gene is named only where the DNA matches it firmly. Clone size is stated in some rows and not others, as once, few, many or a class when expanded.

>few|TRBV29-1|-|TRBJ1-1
TGCAGCGTTGATTGGGTGACTGAAGCTTTCTTT
CSVDWVTEAFF
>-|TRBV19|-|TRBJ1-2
TGTGCCAGTAGTATGATGCGGGGGGACTATGGCTACACCTTC
CASSMMRGDYGYTF
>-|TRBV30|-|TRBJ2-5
TGTGCCTGGAGGCGCAGGGGGGAAGAGACCCAGTACTTC
CAWRRRGEETQYF
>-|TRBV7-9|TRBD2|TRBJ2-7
TGTGCCAGCAGCTTTGGACTAGTTGCTTACGAGCAGTACTTC
CASSFGLVAYEQYF
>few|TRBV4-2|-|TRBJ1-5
TGTGCCAGCAGCCAAGACTGGGGTCAGCCCCAGCATTTT
CASSQDWGQPQHF
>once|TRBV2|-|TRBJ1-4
TGTGCCAGCAGGCGGGGAAATGAAAAACTGTTTTTT
CASRRGNEKLFF
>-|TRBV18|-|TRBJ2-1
TGTGCCAGCTCACAGACGGGGAATCAATACAATGAGCAGTTCTTC
CASSQTGNQYNEQFF
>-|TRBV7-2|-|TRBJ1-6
TGTGCCAGCAGCTTAGTACGGGGCCGGGTAGGCCACTTT
CASSLVRGRVGHF
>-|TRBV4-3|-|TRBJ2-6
TGCGCCAGCAGCCAAGGGGGCCCTGGGGCCAACGTCCTGACTTTC
CASSQGGPGANVLTF
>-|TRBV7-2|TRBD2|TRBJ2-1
TGTGCCAGCAGTAGGGCGGGAGTTAGTAATGAGCAGTTCTTC
CASSRAGVSNEQFF
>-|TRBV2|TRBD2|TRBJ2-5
TGTGCCAGCATCCAGCGGGGGCCGACCCAGTACTTC
CASIQRGPTQYF